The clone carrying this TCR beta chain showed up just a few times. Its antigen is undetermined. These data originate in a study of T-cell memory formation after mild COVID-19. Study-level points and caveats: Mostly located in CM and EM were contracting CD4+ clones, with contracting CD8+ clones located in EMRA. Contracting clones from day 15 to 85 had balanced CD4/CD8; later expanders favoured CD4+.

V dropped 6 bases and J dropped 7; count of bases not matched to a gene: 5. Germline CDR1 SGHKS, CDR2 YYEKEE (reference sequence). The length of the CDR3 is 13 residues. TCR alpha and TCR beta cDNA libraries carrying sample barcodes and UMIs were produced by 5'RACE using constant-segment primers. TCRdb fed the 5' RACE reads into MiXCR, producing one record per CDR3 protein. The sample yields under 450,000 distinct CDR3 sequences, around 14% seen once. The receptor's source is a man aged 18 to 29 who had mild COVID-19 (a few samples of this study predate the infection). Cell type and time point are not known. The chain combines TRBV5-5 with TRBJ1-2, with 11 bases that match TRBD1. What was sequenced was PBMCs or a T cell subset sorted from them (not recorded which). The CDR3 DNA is TGTGCCAGCACCGTGGACAGGGGGCTTGGCTACACCTTC. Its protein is CASTVDRGLGYTF.